This is a list of T cell receptor beta chains from one sample in a study of shared clonotypes between healthy human individuals. The assay was immunoSEQ multiplex PCR, and TCRdb's table has in-frame clones only and misses some. The data show 950,000 to 1,300,000 clones, with 65% to 75% seen just once and around 1.4% held by the top ten. The sample consisted of memory CD4+ T cells sorted from blood. These receptors were obtained from a man aged 18 to 35 in good health. The CDR3 runs from the conserved cysteine through the conserved F or W. The D gene is left open where the match is weak. Size is omitted from some rows. Given values are once, few, many or a class for expanded clones.

clone size,D gene,V gene,J gene,CDR3 protein,CDR3 DNA
few,TRBD2,TRBV5-1,TRBJ2-3,CASSLTSGGDTQYF,TGCGCCAGCAGCTTGACTAGCGGGGGAGATACGCAGTATTTT
-,TRBD1,TRBV27,TRBJ1-6,CASSPGGNNSPLHF,TGTGCCAGCAGCCCAGGGGGAAATAATTCACCCCTCCACTTT
-,-,TRBV4-1,TRBJ1-5,CASSQEGRGGNQPQHF,TGCGCCAGCAGCCAAGAAGGCAGGGGAGGGAATCAGCCCCAGCATTTT
-,-,TRBV30,TRBJ2-1,CAWSVGLSNEQFF,TGTGCCTGGAGTGTAGGGCTTTCCAATGAGCAGTTCTTC
-,TRBD1,TRBV5-1,TRBJ1-2,CASSQTGDYGYTF,TGCGCCAGCAGCCAAACAGGGGACTATGGCTACACCTTC
-,TRBD2,TRBV6-5,TRBJ2-1,CASSQTSGRYNEQFF,TGTGCCAGCAGTCAGACTAGCGGGAGATACAATGAGCAGTTCTTC
few,-,TRBV10-1,TRBJ1-6,CARPDGDSPLHF,TGCGCCCGCCCGGACGGGGATTCACCCCTCCACTTT
-,-,TRBV20-1,TRBJ2-1,CSAREHSEQFF,TGCAGTGCTAGAGAACACAGTGAGCAGTTCTTC
-,TRBD1,TRBV7-2,TRBJ1-2,CTSSPWDRGPGYTF,TGTACCAGCAGCCCATGGGACAGGGGCCCTGGCTACACCTTC
-,TRBD1,TRBV7-9,TRBJ2-2,CASSLLQGSGELFF,TGTGCCAGCAGCCTACTACAGGGGTCCGGGGAGCTGTTTTTT
-,TRBD1,TRBV6-5,TRBJ2-7,CASTPRQGASYEQYF,TGTGCCAGCACTCCTCGACAGGGGGCCTCCTACGAGCAGTACTTC
-,-,TRBV25-1,TRBJ2-3,CASSEYSTDTQYF,TGTGCCAGCAGTGAATATAGCACAGATACGCAGTATTTT
once,TRBD1,TRBV5-6,TRBJ2-7,CASSLGSGTVLYYEQYF,TGTGCCAGCAGCTTGGGATCCGGGACAGTCCTTTACTACGAGCAGTACTTC
-,-,TRBV7-2,TRBJ2-3,CASSLGASVDTQYF,TGTGCCAGCAGCTTAGGTGCTAGCGTAGATACGCAGTATTTT
-,-,TRBV6-6,TRBJ1-2,CASRQQESYGYTF,TGTGCCAGCAGACAACAGGAGTCCTATGGCTACACCTTC
-,-,TRBV7-8,TRBJ1-1,CASSLMKNTEAFF,TGTGCCAGCAGCTTAATGAAGAACACTGAAGCTTTCTTT
-,TRBD2,TRBV19,TRBJ2-6,CASTMGGRANVLTF,TGTGCCAGTACCATGGGGGGGAGGGCCAACGTCCTGACTTTC
-,-,TRBV4-3,TRBJ2-1,CASSQVSPGSYNEQFF,TGCGCCAGCAGCCAAGTATCGCCAGGCTCCTACAATGAGCAGTTCTTC
-,-,TRBV19,TRBJ2-3,CASSSVLATQYF,TGTGCCAGTAGTTCGGTTCTTGCTACGCAGTATTTT
-,-,TRBV7-3,TRBJ2-7,CASSSIPGLSYEQYF,TGTGCCAGCAGCTCAATTCCCGGGTTATCCTACGAGCAGTACTTC
few,-,TRBV7-9,TRBJ2-7,CASSLSGIYEQYF,TGTGCCAGCAGCTTGTCCGGTATCTACGAGCAGTACTTC
-,-,TRBV27,TRBJ2-5,CASGKTTQYF,TGTGCCAGCGGGAAGACGACCCAGTACTTC
-,-,TRBV4-3,TRBJ2-3,CASSQEWVSRTDTQYF,TGCGCCAGCAGCCAAGAGTGGGTTAGCAGGACAGATACGCAGTATTTT
many,TRBD1,TRBV11-3,TRBJ2-1,CASSIGTGTYNEQFF,TGTGCCAGCAGCATTGGGACAGGGACCTACAATGAGCAGTTCTTC
-,-,TRBV11-2,TRBJ1-2,CASSKESLGDGYTF,TGTGCCAGCAGCAAAGAGAGCCTAGGAGATGGCTACACCTTC
few,-,TRBV29-1,TRBJ1-1,CSVGRGETEAFF,TGCAGCGTTGGGCGGGGGGAGACTGAAGCTTTCTTT
few,TRBD1,TRBV19,TRBJ1-2,CASSMTGSNYGYTF,TGTGCCAGTAGTATGACAGGGTCGAACTATGGCTACACCTTC
-,TRBD1,TRBV5-1,TRBJ1-4,CASSSDDWALGTGGEKLFF,TGCGCCAGCAGCTCGGACGACTGGGCACTCGGGACAGGGGGAGAAAAACTGTTTTTT
-,-,TRBV6-5,TRBJ2-3,CASSYSGGLYTDTQYF,TGTGCCAGCAGTTACTCAGGGGGGCTATACACAGATACGCAGTATTTT
-,-,TRBV4-2,TRBJ2-2,CASSQARTGELFF,TGTGCCAGCAGCCAAGCTAGGACCGGGGAGCTGTTTTTT
-,-,TRBV19,TRBJ1-5,CASSIREDSNQPQHF,TGTGCCAGTAGTATCCGGGAAGATAGCAATCAGCCCCAGCATTTT
few,-,TRBV7-2,TRBJ1-1,CASSAAGRSETEAFF,TGTGCCAGCAGCGCAGCCGGGAGGAGTGAGACTGAAGCTTTCTTT
-,-,TRBV7-9,TRBJ2-6,CASSFYASGANVLTF,TGTGCCAGCAGTTTTTACGCCTCTGGGGCCAACGTCCTGACTTTC
-,-,TRBV5-1,TRBJ2-1,CASSLEPLGLGNEQFF,TGCGCCAGCAGCTTGGAACCACTAGGGTTAGGCAATGAGCAGTTCTTC
-,TRBD2,TRBV10-3,TRBJ2-2,CAISGGMNTGELFF,TGTGCCATCAGCGGGGGGATGAACACCGGGGAGCTGTTTTTT
few,-,TRBV7-9,TRBJ2-2,CASSFDTSNTGELFF,TGTGCCAGCAGTTTCGACACCTCGAACACCGGGGAGCTGTTTTTT
-,-,TRBV4-1,TRBJ2-5,CASSQRPMLRETQYF,TGCGCCAGCAGCCAACGGCCCATGCTGAGGGAGACCCAGTACTTC
once,TRBD1,TRBV5-1,TRBJ2-3,CASSLMDRDTQYF,TGCGCCAGCAGCTTGATGGACAGGGATACGCAGTATTTT
few,-,TRBV5-4,TRBJ1-6,CASSLDWGNSPLHF,TGTGCCAGCAGCTTGGACTGGGGGAATTCACCCCTCCACTTT
-,-,TRBV5-1,TRBJ2-3,CASSLEKPADTQYF,TGCGCCAGCAGCTTGGAGAAGCCGGCAGATACGCAGTATTTT
-,-,TRBV7-2,TRBJ1-2,CASSPRQTNYGYTF,TGTGCCAGCAGCCCAAGACAGACCAACTATGGCTACACCTTC
-,-,TRBV25-1,TRBJ2-7,CASSDSGPSSYEQYF,TGTGCCAGCAGTGATTCCGGGCCGTCAAGCTACGAGCAGTACTTC
-,-,TRBV25-1,TRBJ2-5,CASSPPGQGETQYF,TGTGCCAGCAGCCCTCCGGGACAAGGAGAGACCCAGTACTTC
-,-,TRBV6-6,TRBJ2-7,CASSEAYEQYF,TGTGCCAGCTCCGAAGCCTACGAGCAGTACTTC
-,TRBD2,TRBV11-2,TRBJ2-3,CASRLAGADTQYF,TGTGCCAGCCGTCTGGCGGGAGCAGATACGCAGTATTTT
-,TRBD1,TRBV12-5,TRBJ2-7,CASGLQGGQFLQEQYF,TGTGCTAGTGGTTTGCAAGGGGGACAGTTTCTTCAGGAGCAGTACTTC
-,-,TRBV4-2,TRBJ2-4,CASSQGDLGNIQYF,TGTGCCAGCAGCCAAGGTGATTTGGGAAACATTCAGTACTTC
-,TRBD1,TRBV27,TRBJ1-5,CASRNRGQPQHF,TGTGCCAGCAGAAACAGGGGACAGCCCCAGCATTTT
-,-,TRBV5-1,TRBJ1-2,CASSPLTGKGYGYTF,TGCGCCAGCTCTCCCCTGACGGGGAAGGGCTATGGCTACACCTTC
-,-,TRBV30,TRBJ1-1,CAWSPGIFISEAFF,TGTGCCTGGAGTCCCGGTATATTCATCTCTGAAGCTTTCTTT
-,-,TRBV11-2,TRBJ2-5,CASSSFWSQETQYF,TGTGCCAGCAGCTCCTTTTGGAGCCAAGAGACCCAGTACTTC
-,-,TRBV5-1,TRBJ1-2,CASNQGPNNYGYTF,TGCGCCAGCAATCAGGGGCCGAATAACTATGGCTACACCTTC
-,TRBD1,TRBV27,TRBJ1-2,CASSRQGGGYGYTF,TGTGCCAGCAGCCGACAGGGGGGAGGCTATGGCTACACCTTC
-,-,TRBV21-1,TRBJ2-7,CASSHSDASGLFEQYF,TGTGCCAGCAGCCATTCGGACGCCTCGGGACTTTTCGAGCAGTACTTC
-,-,TRBV7-3,TRBJ1-5,CASSPDRGQPQHF,TGTGCCAGCAGCCCTGACCGCGGCCAGCCCCAGCATTTT
-,TRBD1,TRBV2,TRBJ1-5,CASSGQGAGSNQPQHF,TGTGCCAGCAGTGGACAGGGCGCGGGAAGCAATCAGCCCCAGCATTTT
-,-,TRBV5-1,TRBJ2-4,CASSLGHRPNIQYF,TGCGCCAGCAGCTTGGGACATCGTCCAAACATTCAGTACTTC
-,-,TRBV11-2,TRBJ2-3,CASSFLDTDTQYF,TGTGCCAGCAGCTTTTTAGACACAGATACGCAGTATTTT
once,TRBD2,TRBV9,TRBJ2-1,CASSTGTSGSNEQFF,TGTGCCAGCAGTACCGGGACTAGCGGGAGCAATGAGCAGTTCTTC
-,TRBD2,TRBV27,TRBJ2-1,CASSFLAGSRDNEQFF,TGTGCCAGCAGTTTCCTAGCGGGATCTAGGGACAATGAGCAGTTCTTC